Listed here are 29 T cell receptor beta chains from one sample, sequenced in a study of blood T cell repertoires in COVID-19. The data were produced by immunoSEQ multiplex PCR, yet TCRdb's version contains in-frame clones alone and is incomplete. This table has about 350,000 clones, around nine tenths appearing once. Material: peripheral blood. The receptor set was obtained from a woman in her seventies with COVID-19, enrolled during active disease.

The rearrangement uses TRBV27 and TRBJ2-1; a weak D match, TRBD1 (6 bases). Germline CDR1 reads MNHEY; CDR2 reads SMNVEV (reference sequence). V lost 4 bases to trimming and J lost 2 bases, with 15 bases between them. The CDR3 is made up of 16 amino acids. The CDR3 spells CASSYSGQSTYNEQFF. The CDR3 DNA is TGTGCCAGCAGTTACTCCGGACAGTCAACCTACAATGAGCAGTTCTTC.

V and J are TRBV5-1 and TRBJ1-4; 7 positions match TRBD1. The CDR3 loop spans 14 amino acids. From germline, CDR1 is SGHRS and CDR2 YFSETQ. Losses at the gene ends were 5 bases for V and 3 bases for J; bases not matched to a gene: 4. The CDR3 DNA is TGCGCCAGCAGTTCCGGGACAGCTAATGAAAAACTGTTTTTT. This translates into CASSSGTANEKLFF.

This clone came up a few times. This chain links TRBV19 with TRBJ1-1; D is uncertain. From germline, CDR1 is LNHDA and CDR2 SQIVND (reference sequence). The CDR3 is made up of 15 amino acids. Trimming pared 5 bases from V and 10 bases from J, leaving 23 bases between. The CDR3 nucleotides are TGTGCCAGTAGTCCCCGCGGGATTGAGCCGATTGGAGCTTTCTTT. This sequence encodes CASSPRGIEPIGAFF.

The CDR3 loop reads CASSVGGPGDTQYF. CDR3 DNA: TGTGCCAGCAGTGTGGGGGGGCCGGGAGATACGCAGTATTTT. This rearrangement joins TRBV25-1 to TRBJ2-3, with D possibly TRBD2 on 7 matching bases. The CDR3 runs 14 residues. V was pared by 4 bases and J by 5 bases, with 13 bases between. In germline, CDR1 is MGHDK, CDR2 SYGVNS.

J is TRBJ2-2 and V is TRBV5-1, with 10 bases lining up with TRBD2. The trim removed 4 bases at V and 3 bases at J, leaving 6 bases unmatched. This CDR3 comprises 16 residues. Germline V gene data show CDR1 as SGHRS and CDR2 as YFSETQ. DNA of the CDR3: TGCGCCAGCAGCGCAACTAGCGGGGCAGACACCGGGGAGCTGTTTTTT. Protein product: CASSATSGADTGELFF.

This clone has a single count. This sequence joins TRBV5-4 and TRBJ2-1; D possibly corresponds to TRBD1 (5 bases). V was trimmed by 3 bases and J by 7 bases, leaving 8 bases between them. The germline gives CDR1 SGHNT, CDR2 YYREEE (reference sequence). CDR3 length equals 12 residues. The CDR3 nucleotides are TGTGCCAGCAGCTCCGCAGGGAATGAGCAGTTCTTC. Translating gives CASSSAGNEQFF.

The rearrangement uses TRBV5-4 and TRBJ1-1, with D maybe TRBD1 (5 bases). CDR1 is SGHNT and CDR2 is YYREEE in the germline V gene (reference sequence). V was cut by 4 bases and J by 6 bases, with 19 bases left in between. The CDR3 has 15 amino acids. The CDR3 spells CASSRGTAGVAEAFF. The CDR3 bases are TGTGCCAGCAGCCGGGGGACGGCAGGCGTAGCTGAAGCTTTCTTT. Full variable domain (missing parts from reference TRBV5-4 and TRBJ1-1): ETGVTQSPTHLIKTRGQQVTLRCSSQSGHNTVSWYQQALGQGPQFIFQYYREEENGRGNFPPRFSGLQFPNYSSELNVNALELDDSALYLCASSRGTAGVAEAFFGQGTRLTVV.

The chain links TRBV28 to TRBJ2-2; 7 bases line up with TRBD1. The V gene end was trimmed by 5 bases and the J gene end by 2 bases; junction bases not matched to a gene: 17. CDR3 size: 19 residues. Germline CDR1 is MDHEN and CDR2 is SYDVKM. CDR3 DNA sequence: TGTGCCAGCAGTCCGGGTCGCCATATGAGACAGGGCAACACCGGGGAGCTGTTTTTT. It codes for CASSPGRHMRQGNTGELFF.

The V call is TRBV5-1, the J call TRBJ1-2, with 12 bases that match TRBD1. Germline assignment: CDR1 SGHRS and CDR2 YFSETQ. This CDR3 has 15 residues. The V segment lost 3 bases and the J segment 6 bases; nucleotides outside the gene matches: 6. CDR3 DNA sequence: TGCGCCAGCAGCTGGTGGGACAGGGGGCCGGATGGCTACACCTTC. Translated: CASSWWDRGPDGYTF.

The CDR3 nucleotides read TGTGCCACCAGGTCCGGGACAGGGAAAGGGAACACTGAAGCTTTCTTT. Its translation is CATRSGTGKGNTEAFF. V gene TRBV24-1 combines with J gene TRBJ1-1, with 9 nucleotides matching TRBD1. From germline, CDR1 is KGHDR and CDR2 SFDVKD. The CDR3 has 16 residues. J gave up 1 base and V 7 bases, and 9 bases lay outside the gene matches.

This chain links TRBV19 with TRBJ2-5; 8 bases are shared with TRBD1. The CDR3 covers 15 residues. Germline assignment: CDR1 LNHDA and CDR2 SQIVND (reference sequence). Trimming at V came to 9 bases and at J to 4 bases, leaving 13 bases not matched to a gene. The CDR3 sequence is CASSSGQGAGETQYF. The DNA of the CDR3 is TGTGCCAGCTCCTCGGGGCAGGGGGCGGGAGAGACCCAGTACTTC.

J is TRBJ1-2 and V is TRBV15; 8 nucleotides line up with TRBD1. Germline assignment: CDR1 LNHNV and CDR2 YYDKDF (reference sequence). The CDR3 runs to 13 residues. Losses at the gene ends were 3 bases for V and 7 bases for J; bases not matched to a gene: 4. CDR3 nucleotides: TGTGCCACCAGCAGCCGGACAGGGAGTGGCTACACCTTC. It encodes CATSSRTGSGYTF.

The J gene is TRBJ1-1, the V gene TRBV27; 9 nucleotides match TRBD1. Germline V gene lookup returns CDR1 MNHEY and CDR2 SMNVEV (reference sequence). This CDR3 is 15 amino acids long. The V and J ends lost 5 bases and 5 bases, in that order; junction bases with no gene match: 9. The CDR3 nucleotides read TGTGCCAGCAGTCCGTGGACAGGGGTAAATACTGAAGCTTTCTTT. This codes for CASSPWTGVNTEAFF.

The chain recombines TRBV15 with TRBJ1-1; no definite D call. V was cut by 1 base and J by 3 bases, with 12 bases left in between. CDR1 is LNHNV and CDR2 is YYDKDF in the germline V gene (reference sequence). The length of the CDR3 is 15 residues. The DNA for the CDR3 is TGTGCCACCAGCAGAGTGGAGGTTTTAGACACTGAAGCTTTCTTT. This encodes CATSRVEVLDTEAFF.

There are a few counts of this clone. The chain links TRBV13 to TRBJ2-3, with 12 positions matching TRBD2. V trimming: 5 bases; J trimming: 6 bases; junction bases outside the gene matches: 9. The CDR3 totals 16 residues. Germline V gives CDR1 PRHDT, CDR2 FYEKMQ (reference sequence). CDR3 nucleotides: TGTGCCAGCAGCAGGCGCGGACTAGCGGGACTTGATACGCAGTATTTT. Its translation: CASSRRGLAGLDTQYF.

CDR3 in DNA: TGTGCCTGTAGTACAGGGGACATTCAGTACTTC. Translated, it gives CACSTGDIQYF. V and J are TRBV30 and TRBJ2-4; 7 bases align to TRBD1. The length of the CDR3 is 11 residues. V shed 6 bases and J 8 bases; nucleotides not matched to a gene: 4. The germline gives CDR1 GTSNPN, CDR2 SVGIG (reference sequence).

The CDR3 sequence is CASSISHTGAYEQYF. DNA for the CDR3: TGTGCCAGTAGTATATCACACACTGGAGCCTACGAGCAGTACTTC. V and J are TRBV19 and TRBJ2-7; no firm D call. The CDR3 is 15 amino acids. Germline assignment: CDR1 LNHDA and CDR2 SQIVND (reference sequence). Trimming stripped 2 bases from V and 2 bases from J, with 13 bases between.

About this clone itself: Other DNA variants within this sample encode the same CDR3. The chain combines TRBV2 with TRBJ1-6; TRBD1 agrees at 7 bases. CDR3 length equals 14 residues. V was pared by 6 bases and J by 10 bases, with 9 bases of the junction left unmatched. Germline CDR1 reads SNHLY; CDR2 reads FYNNEI. In nucleotides, the CDR3 is TGTGCCAGCAGCGCTACAGGGGAAAGATCACCCCTCCACTTT. Its protein product is CASSATGERSPLHF.

V gene TRBV30 combines with J gene TRBJ1-3; 7 nucleotides agree with TRBD1. Per germline, CDR1 GTSNPN and CDR2 SVGIG (reference sequence). Losses at the gene ends were 0 bases for V and 0 bases for J; bases not matched to a gene: 8. The CDR3 length is 17 residues. This CDR3 is CAWSVKGTASSGNTIYF. In nucleotides, the CDR3 is TGTGCCTGGAGTGTAAAGGGGACAGCTAGCTCTGGAAACACCATATATTTT.

The chain combines TRBV5-4 with TRBJ1-2; D is perhaps TRBD1 (5 bases). Germline V lookup: CDR1 SGHNT, CDR2 YYREEE (reference sequence). The V end lost 4 bases, the J end lost 4 bases, and 14 bases lay between the germline ends. This CDR3 spans 14 amino acids. The CDR3 DNA reads as TGTGCCAGCAGCCTGGGGGGGAGGGGCTATGGCTACACCTTC. Amino acid sequence: CASSLGGRGYGYTF.

The J gene is TRBJ1-2, the V gene TRBV28; D is possibly TRBD1 (6 bases). Deletions cut 4 bases from V and 8 bases from J, with 23 bases between. The CDR3 spans 16 residues. Germline V lookup: CDR1 MDHEN, CDR2 SYDVKM. The CDR3 loop is CASSSPRGSIKIGYTF. CDR3 bases: TGTGCCAGCAGTTCCCCCAGGGGTTCTATTAAGATCGGCTACACCTTC.

The rearrangement links TRBV2 to TRBJ2-7; 9 nucleotides agree with TRBD1. The CDR3 covers 17 residues. Trimming removed 11 bases from V and 4 bases from J; junction bases left unmatched: 21. Germline V gives CDR1 SNHLY, CDR2 FYNNEI. The CDR3 is CAAGYSLIRTGDYEQYF. CDR3 nucleotide sequence: TGTGCCGCGGGTTATTCGTTAATACGGACAGGGGATTACGAGCAGTACTTC.

V usage is TRBV6-6 and J usage is TRBJ1-2; maybe TRBD1 (6 bases). Germline V gene lookup returns CDR1 MNHNY and CDR2 SVGAGI (reference sequence). The CDR3 runs 12 residues. V was pared by 2 bases and J by 8 bases, with 9 bases between. The chain's CDR3 is CASSYRGGGYTF. The CDR3 region has the DNA TGTGCCAGCAGTTACCGAGGGGGAGGCTACACCTTC.

The rearrangement uses TRBV6-5 and TRBJ1-2; 11 nucleotides match TRBD1. CDR3 length: 15 amino acids. Per germline, CDR1 MNHEY and CDR2 SVGAGI. The V and J ends lost 0 bases and 8 bases, in that order; junction bases with no gene match: 5. The CDR3 DNA is TGTGCCAGCAGTTACTCCGGGACAGGGGGAAACGGCTACACCTTC. Translating it yields CASSYSGTGGNGYTF.

The rearrangement links TRBV29-1 to TRBJ1-1; the D gene is possibly TRBD1 (6 bases). CDR3 length: 13 amino acids. With 5 bases removed from V and 4 bases from J, the gap between germline ends came to 14 bases. The germline gives CDR1 SQVTM, CDR2 ANQGSEA. In nucleotides, the CDR3 is TGCAGCGTTTCCATGGGGGCAGGCACTGAAGCTTTCTTT. Translation gives CSVSMGAGTEAFF.

The chain combines TRBV7-2 with TRBJ2-7; possibly TRBD2 for D (6 bases). Germline V gene sequence: CDR1 SGHTA, CDR2 FQGNSA. Trimming took off 0 bases at V and 2 bases at J, with 8 bases between the two ends. The CDR3 is 14 amino acids. The CDR3 DNA reads as TGTGCCAGCAGCTTAGCGTCGGGAGCCTACGAGCAGTACTTC. Translated: CASSLASGAYEQYF.

V is TRBV19 and J is TRBJ1-2; weak D call: TRBD1 (5 bases). Germline CDR1 reads LNHDA; CDR2 reads SQIVND (reference sequence). This CDR3 is 15 amino acids long. V was trimmed by 2 bases and J by 5 bases, leaving 15 bases between them. Written as DNA, the CDR3 is TGTGCCAGTAGTATACCTAACAGGAGTCCATATGGCTACACCTTC. Translated, it gives CASSIPNRSPYGYTF.

V usage is TRBV5-1 and J usage is TRBJ2-3; 11 bases are shared with TRBD2. Germline CDR1 reads SGHRS; CDR2 reads YFSETQ. V shed 4 bases, J shed 2 bases, and the junction held 6 bases outside the gene matches. The CDR3 has 16 residues. CDR3 sequence: CASSPGLAGITDTQYF. The CDR3 region has the DNA TGCGCCAGCAGCCCCGGACTAGCGGGTATCACAGATACGCAGTATTTT.

Concerning this clone itself: Additional DNA sequences in this sample encode the identical CDR3. The genes are TRBV2 and TRBJ1-2; TRBD1 agrees at 7 bases. The V and J ends lost 4 bases and 4 bases, in that order; junction bases with no gene match: 6. Germline lookup yields CDR1 SNHLY and CDR2 FYNNEI. The CDR3 is 14 residues long. CDR3 sequence: CASSGDSKFYGYTF. Written as DNA, the CDR3 is TGTGCCAGCAGTGGGGACAGCAAGTTCTATGGCTACACCTTC.